A selection of T cell receptor beta chains follows, all from one sample in a study of identical twins. Using its own MiXCR run on the 5' RACE reads, TCRdb lists one record per CDR3 protein. The sample lists under 900,000 distinct CDR3 sequences; over 9% were seen once. This same sample was also taken into another study, of yellow fever vaccine responses in identical twins.

Sample: PBMCs. Source of these receptors: a young woman in good health. CDR3s leave out the opening cysteine and the closing phenylalanine or tryptophan.

v_gene,CDR3aa
TRBV29-1,SVEDHSRSSYEQY
TRBV11-2,ASSLGGAGEQF
TRBV5-5,ASSPSGLPYEQY
TRBV19,ASSIPSSYNEQF
TRBV20-1,SATTATDTQY
TRBV20-1,SARGAPSPGGQETQY
TRBV2,ASPGLANTDTQY
TRBV5-1,ASSLSAEFSYNEQF
TRBV7-8,ASSLVARESWVATYNEQF
TRBV6-1,ASRTKRGTRTQRDTQY
TRBV5-1,ASSFRTSSDTEAF
TRBV29-1,SVGWGAGEQF
TRBV6-1,ASSETRGFYPYGYT
TRBV3-1,ASSPGGQGTDTQY
TRBV6-1,ASSGSAGVYTGELF
TRBV2,ASSERRGQRNTEAF
TRBV29-1,SALSPSGNRYHNEQF
TRBV4-2,ASSHPTGTSEAF
TRBV28,ASPPRVGSGISTDTQY
TRBV12-3/TRBV12-4,ASSGGPYSYNEQF
TRBV5-5,ASSLWDRGSSNEKLF
TRBV6-5,ASSYPGDNSPLH
TRBV7-9,ASSPGVGDIQY
TRBV11-2,ASSLVSATSTDTQY
TRBV19,ASSIWTSGTYNEQF
TRBV12-3/TRBV12-4,ASSLRDRDRGYT
TRBV6-1,ASSNLAGQTRDEQF
TRBV20-1,SASALAGVGGEQF
TRBV11-2,ASNEGQINQPQH
TRBV29-1,SVRATSGVYNEQF
TRBV20-1,SASYWLAGQETQY
TRBV7-6,ASSLGDYRTYEQY
TRBV6-5,ASSYSGTGPMNTEAF
TRBV28,ASRQTGGSGANVLT
TRBV29-1,SVVKWDDYGYT
TRBV12-5,ASASNRGAF
TRBV29-1,SVHSGVSYNEQF
TRBV11-1,ASSLRAGPTGELF
TRBV28,ASSLDRALRGEQY
TRBV7-6,ASSYFGQANNEQF
TRBV6-1,ASSEHGGNQPQH
TRBV20-1,SASGGSFEAF